This entry features one TCR beta chain sequence. This specimen belongs to a study of T-cell reconstitution after alpha-beta-depleted transplantation in children. Unique molecular identifiers were incorporated when the TCRbeta library was constructed. Each CDR3 protein gets one entry after TCRdb re-called the PCR reads with MiXCR. The data hold some 490,000 distinct CDR3 sequences, with approximately 12% observed a single time. Germline CDR1 reads SGHRS; CDR2 reads YFSETQ. Trimming cost V 0 bases and J 1 base, with 14 bases left between them. CDR3 length equals 16 residues. Sequencing used PBMCs from the stem cell graft donor, obtained from the stem cell graft. This TCR was recovered from a human donor who donated a stem cell graft to a child with combined immunodeficiency. V is TRBV5-1 and J is TRBJ2-7, with D uncertain. CDR3: CASSLAAGPPSYEQYF. The CDR3 DNA follows: TGCGCCAGCAGCTTGGCCGCAGGACCGCCGTCCTACGAGCAGTACTTC.